This passage covers 29 T cell receptor beta chains from one sample sequenced in a study of graft-versus-host responses after intestinal transplantation. Produced via immunoSEQ multiplex PCR; TCRdb's table is partial and in-frame only. The table lists 90,000 to 150,000 clones, 90% to 95% of them singletons, with about 3.3% in the top ten. Antigens of these TCRs are unknown. This specimen consisted of unstimulated CD8+ T cells sorted from spleen or lymph node cells, obtained before intestinal transplant. These receptors were collected from a human donor who received an intestinal transplant.

The chain joins TRBV5-1 to TRBJ1-2; D gene uncertain. V lost 2 bases to trimming and J lost 5 bases, with 16 bases between them. CDR1 and CDR2 from the germline V gene are SGHRS and YFSETQ. The length of the CDR3 is 15 residues. CDR3 region: CASSFQTSGSYGYTF. The CDR3 bases are TGCGCCAGCAGCTTCCAGACCTCAGGTTCTTATGGCTACACCTTC.

On this clone: Other DNA sequences in this sample translate to the same CDR3. V usage is TRBV9 and J usage is TRBJ2-1; D may be TRBD2 (6 bases). The germline V and J ends were trimmed by 0 bases and 1 base, with 8 bases remaining between them. Germline assignment: CDR1 SGDLS and CDR2 YYNGEE. The CDR3 covers 15 residues. CDR3 sequence: CASSVAGVSYNEQFF. The CDR3 coding sequence is TGTGCCAGCAGCGTAGCGGGAGTTTCCTACAATGAGCAGTTCTTC.

The rearrangement links TRBV5-5 to TRBJ1-2, with a weak D call TRBD1 (5 bases). V was trimmed by 7 bases and J by 7 bases, leaving 11 bases between them. Germline V gene sequence: CDR1 SGHKS, CDR2 YYEKEE (reference sequence). This CDR3 region has 11 residues. CDR3 DNA: TGTGCCAGCCCACGGGGGGGTGGCTACACCTTC. Its protein is CASPRGGGYTF.

The chain has TRBV28 and TRBJ1-1, with 7 nucleotides matching TRBD1. The germline V gene has CDR1 MDHEN and CDR2 SYDVKM. The V gene end was trimmed by 5 bases and the J gene end by 3 bases; junction bases not matched to a gene: 12. The CDR3 consists of 16 residues. The CDR3 DNA reads TGTGCCAGCAGTCCGGGGACAGATATGGGGTACACTGAAGCTTTCTTT. Amino acid sequence: CASSPGTDMGYTEAFF.

A remark on this clone: At one end, the junction sequence differs from germline, possibly due to a read error. This chain connects TRBV7-7 to TRBJ2-7; no definite D call. Germline CDR1 is SSHAT and CDR2 is FNYEAQ (reference sequence). This CDR3 contains 13 residues. The CDR3 sequence is CASSLSVKNEQYF. The CDR3 DNA reads as TGTGCTAGCAGCTTATCAGTTAAGAACGAGCAGTACTTC. Together with reference TRBV7-7 and TRBJ2-7, the CDR3 gives the full variable domain: GAGVSQSPRYKVTKRGQDVTLRCDPISSHATLYWYQQALGQGPEFLTYFNYEAQPDKSGLPSDRFSAERPEGSISTLTIQRTEQRDSAMYRCASSLSVKNEQYFGPGTRLTVT.

The V call is TRBV9, the J call TRBJ2-1; 8 bases line up with TRBD2. The germline V gene has CDR1 SGDLS and CDR2 YYNGEE. The CDR3 covers 19 residues. The ends lost 3 bases at V and 2 bases at J; junction bases unmatched: 16. CDR3 sequence (DNA): TGTGCCAGCAGCGGTCTCTTTCCGGGAGGGGAGGGGGCCTACAATGAGCAGTTCTTC. Translating gives CASSGLFPGGEGAYNEQFF.

The rearrangement links TRBV14 to TRBJ2-5, with D uncertain. The J call may be in error: the DNA end matches TRBJ2-7 better. The length of the CDR3 is 12 residues. The germline CDR1 and CDR2 sequences are SGHDN and FVKESK. The CDR3 reads CASSQDYAEQYF. The DNA of the CDR3 is TGTGCCAGCAGCCAAGATTACGCCGAGCAGTACTTC.

The chain has TRBV2 and TRBJ2-1; no reliable D call. V lost 10 bases, J lost 0 bases, and 13 bases lay in between. Per the germline V gene, CDR1 is SNHLY and CDR2 is FYNNEI. There are 14 residues in the CDR3. The CDR3 DNA follows: TGTGCCACCAAAGTAGTAGACTCCTACAATGAGCAGTTCTTC. This sequence encodes CATKVVDSYNEQFF.

The V and J genes are TRBV6-9 and TRBJ2-5, with 7 bases lining up with TRBD2. Germline V gene sequence: CDR1 MNHGY, CDR2 SVAAGI. The CDR3 contains 14 residues. With 3 bases clipped from V and 2 bases from J, the junction kept 3 bases outside the gene matches. DNA for the CDR3: TGTGCCAGCAGTTACGGGACTACTCAAGAGACCCAGTACTTC. Its protein is CASSYGTTQETQYF.

This rearrangement joins TRBV4-1 to TRBJ2-1; possible D gene TRBD1, 5 bases. The CDR3 spans 16 residues. Trimming shortened V by 3 bases and J by 2 bases, and 14 bases separated the two germline ends. Germline CDR1 and CDR2: MGHRA and YSYEKL. DNA for the CDR3: TGCGCCAGCAGCCAGGGGCGCGTGGGCACCTACAATGAGCAGTTCTTC. Translated: CASSQGRVGTYNEQFF.

The J gene is TRBJ2-3, the V gene TRBV28, with no clear D. Per the germline V gene, CDR1 is MDHEN and CDR2 is SYDVKM. This CDR3 is built from 13 residues. Trimming removed 11 bases from V and 6 bases from J, with 18 bases in between. The CDR3 bases are TGTGCCGGTTCGGAGCACCCGAGGGATACGCAGTATTTT. Translation gives CAGSEHPRDTQYF. The whole variable domain, filled in from reference TRBV28 and TRBJ2-3, reads DVKVTQSSRYLVKRTGEKVFLECVQDMDHENMFWYRQDPGLGLRLIYFSYDVKMKEKGDIPEGYSVSREKKERFSLILESASTNQTSMYLCAGSEHPRDTQYFGPGTRLTVL.

The V gene is TRBV4-1, the J gene TRBJ2-1, with 13 bases aligning to TRBD2. The trim removed 2 bases at V and 8 bases at J, leaving 6 bases unmatched. Germline V gene sequence: CDR1 MGHRA, CDR2 YSYEKL. CDR3 length equals 16 residues. CDR3 in amino acids: CASSQQGLAGSDEQFF. For the CDR3, the DNA is TGCGCCAGCAGCCAACAGGGACTAGCGGGGTCTGATGAGCAGTTCTTC.

This chain uses TRBV6-6 with TRBJ1-4; D gene ambiguous. The V end was cut by 2 bases, the J end by 0 bases, with 4 bases between. The V gene's germline CDR1 is MNHNY and CDR2 SVGAGI (reference sequence). CDR3 length: 14 residues. In DNA form, the CDR3 reads TGTGCCAGCAGTTACCCTGCAACTAATGAAAAACTGTTTTTT. Its translation: CASSYPATNEKLFF.

This clone was picked up one time. This rearrangement joins TRBV4-1 to TRBJ1-1; unclear D gene. V shed 1 base and J shed 1 base, with 13 bases lying between them. The CDR3 has 16 residues. Per the germline V gene, CDR1 is MGHRA and CDR2 is YSYEKL. CDR3 region: CASSQVLGLSNTEAFF. As DNA, the CDR3 is TGCGCCAGCAGCCAAGTTCTCGGGCTATCGAACACTGAAGCTTTCTTT.

The genes are TRBV9 and TRBJ2-1; D not resolved. The germline CDR1 and CDR2 sequences are SGDLS and YYNGEE. This CDR3 contains 17 residues. Trimming took off 4 bases at V and 3 bases at J, with 20 bases between the two ends. The CDR3 protein is CASSSWSIAVHYNEQFF. The CDR3 region has the DNA TGTGCCAGCAGCTCCTGGTCAATAGCTGTTCACTACAATGAGCAGTTCTTC.

The chain is built from TRBV29-1 and TRBJ2-7; 8 bases match TRBD1. The CDR3 has 15 amino acids. Germline CDR1 SQVTM, CDR2 ANQGSEA. Trimming took 0 bases from V and 4 from J; bases not matched to a gene: 8. The CDR3 loop reads CSVEDPSGGRYEQYF. The CDR3 nucleotides are TGCAGCGTTGAAGATCCTTCAGGGGGCCGGTACGAGCAGTACTTC.

The rearrangement uses TRBV19 and TRBJ2-7, with D unresolved. V shed 1 base and J shed 4 bases, with 8 bases lying between them. The CDR3 covers 13 residues. Germline values: CDR1 LNHDA, CDR2 SQIVND (reference sequence). The CDR3 bases are TGTGCCAGTAGTATAGGGGTTGGATACGAGCAGTACTTC. Amino acids: CASSIGVGYEQYF.

The chain joins TRBV6-5 to TRBJ2-1; 13 bases are shared with TRBD2. Looked up from germline, CDR1 is MNHEY and CDR2 is SVGAGI. CDR3 length equals 14 residues. V shed 8 bases, J shed 8 bases, and the junction held 6 bases outside the gene matches. CDR3 sequence reads: CASHGLAGVDEQFF. The CDR3 DNA sequence: TGTGCCAGCCACGGACTAGCGGGAGTAGATGAGCAGTTCTTC.

This chain uses TRBV11-2 with TRBJ2-1, with 7 bases fitting TRBD2. The CDR3 sequence is 16 residues long. Losses at the gene ends were 5 bases for V and 0 bases for J; bases not matched to a gene: 7. Per germline, CDR1 SGHAT and CDR2 FQNNGV. The CDR3 region is CASSKERDFSYNEQFF. Written as DNA, the CDR3 is TGTGCCAGCAGCAAGGAGCGGGACTTCTCCTACAATGAGCAGTTCTTC.

CDR3 sequence reads: CASSPASADWNEQFF. In nucleotides, the CDR3 is TGTGCCAGCAGCCCTGCTAGTGCAGATTGGAATGAGCAGTTCTTC. The V and J genes are TRBV27 and TRBJ2-1; D not certain. The CDR3 sequence is 15 residues long. V was trimmed by 6 bases and J by 7 bases, leaving 19 bases between them. Per the germline V gene, CDR1 is MNHEY and CDR2 is SMNVEV (reference sequence).

This clone has a single count. V is TRBV6-5 and J is TRBJ2-7; possibly TRBD2 for D (5 bases). Germline loops: CDR1 MNHEY, CDR2 SVGAGI. CDR3 length: 12 residues. V was trimmed by 8 bases and J by 0 bases, leaving 8 bases between them. CDR3 loop: CASRGSSYEQYF. CDR3 nucleotide sequence: TGTGCCAGCCGGGGTAGCTCCTACGAGCAGTACTTC.

The genes are TRBV7-9 and TRBJ2-5; the D gene is possibly TRBD1 (6 bases). Trimming cost V 10 bases and J 2 bases, with 17 bases left between them. Germline-derived CDR1 and CDR2 are SEHNR and FQNEAQ (reference sequence). The CDR3 runs 14 residues. In nucleotides, the CDR3 is TGTGCCATCCGGGACAACAACGTTCAAGAGACCCAGTACTTC. Protein sequence: CAIRDNNVQETQYF.

This chain uses TRBV18 with TRBJ1-5; 10 bases fit TRBD1. The CDR3 consists of 17 residues. CDR1 and CDR2 (germline): KGHSH, LQKENI. V gave up 3 bases and J gave up 2 bases; unmatched junction bases: 7. This CDR3 is CASSPGTGEIGNQPQHF. Written as DNA, the CDR3 is TGTGCCAGCTCACCCGGGACAGGGGAGATTGGCAATCAGCCCCAGCATTTT.

The chain carries TRBV27 and TRBJ2-1; 8 bases map to TRBD2. Germline V gene lookup returns CDR1 MNHEY and CDR2 SMNVEV (reference sequence). V was pared by 8 bases and J by 3 bases, with 9 bases of the junction left unmatched. This CDR3 has 15 residues. The CDR3 DNA is TGTGCCAGCGACTGGAGCGGGAGAATCTACAATGAGCAGTTCTTC. Its protein is CASDWSGRIYNEQFF.

The chain recombines TRBV29-1 with TRBJ2-3; 10 bases line up with TRBD2. There are 15 residues in the CDR3. The ends lost 5 bases at V and 3 bases at J; junction bases unmatched: 8. Germline values: CDR1 SQVTM, CDR2 ANQGSEA. The CDR3 sequence is CSVYGSGRGTDTQYF. CDR3 in DNA: TGCAGCGTTTACGGAAGCGGGAGGGGAACAGATACGCAGTATTTT.

This chain links TRBV7-9 with TRBJ2-3; D is perhaps TRBD2 (5 bases). Trimming left V 4 bases short and J 2 bases short, with 13 bases between. The germline gives CDR1 SEHNR, CDR2 FQNEAQ (reference sequence). The CDR3 loop spans 15 amino acids. The CDR3: CASSSVLADTDTQYF. In DNA form, the CDR3 reads TGTGCCAGCAGCTCCGTCCTAGCTGACACAGATACGCAGTATTTT.

The chain employs TRBV6-1 and TRBJ2-1; tentative D call: TRBD2 (5 bases). In germline, CDR1 is MNHNS, CDR2 SASEGT. This CDR3 has 15 amino acids. V lost 6 bases and J 2 bases, leaving 14 bases between the germline ends. CDR3 in DNA: TGTGCCAGCAGCCTCCGGGGTCCTCCCTACAATGAGCAGTTCTTC. Protein sequence: CASSLRGPPYNEQFF.

The V gene is TRBV19, the J gene TRBJ2-7; tentative D call: TRBD2 (5 bases). The CDR3 loop spans 13 amino acids. Germline CDR1 and CDR2: LNHDA and SQIVND (reference sequence). V lost 7 bases and J 0 bases, leaving 10 bases between the germline ends. The CDR3 DNA follows: TGTGCCAGTACTCGGGATAGCTCCTACGAGCAGTACTTC. This encodes CASTRDSSYEQYF.

In the case of this clone: An end of the junction differs from the germline gene, which may be a read error. This chain links TRBV30 with TRBJ2-4, with 8 bases matching TRBD1. The CDR3 sequence is 12 residues long. Germline V gene data show CDR1 as GTSNPN and CDR2 as SVGIG (reference sequence). This CDR3 is CAWSSSPGTGDF. In DNA, the CDR3 is TGTGCCTGGAGTTCTTCACCCGGGACAGGAGACTTC.